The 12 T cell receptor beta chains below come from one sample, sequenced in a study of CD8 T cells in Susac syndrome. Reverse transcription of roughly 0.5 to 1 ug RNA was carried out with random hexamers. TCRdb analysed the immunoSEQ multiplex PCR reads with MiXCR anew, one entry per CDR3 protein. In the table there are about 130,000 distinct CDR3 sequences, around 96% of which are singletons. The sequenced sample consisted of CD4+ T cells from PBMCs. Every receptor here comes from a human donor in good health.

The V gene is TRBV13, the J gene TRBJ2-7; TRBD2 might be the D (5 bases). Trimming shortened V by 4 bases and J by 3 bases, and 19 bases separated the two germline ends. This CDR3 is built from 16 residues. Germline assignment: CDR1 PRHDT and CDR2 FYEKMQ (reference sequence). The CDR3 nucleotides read TGTGCCAGCAGCTCCCTCGGAGGCGACCCAGGCTACGAGCAGTACTTC. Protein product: CASSSLGGDPGYEQYF. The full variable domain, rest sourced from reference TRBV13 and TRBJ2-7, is AAGVIQSPRHLIKEKRETATLKCYPIPRHDTVYWYQQGPGQDPQFLISFYEKMQSDKGSIPDRFSAQQFSDYHSELNMSSLELGDSALYFCASSSLGGDPGYEQYFGPGTRLTVT.

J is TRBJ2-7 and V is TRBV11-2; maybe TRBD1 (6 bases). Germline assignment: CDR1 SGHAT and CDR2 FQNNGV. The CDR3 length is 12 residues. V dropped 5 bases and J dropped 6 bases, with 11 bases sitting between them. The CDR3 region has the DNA TGTGCCAGCAGCCAGGGGCCACGCGAGCAGTACTTC. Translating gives CASSQGPREQYF.

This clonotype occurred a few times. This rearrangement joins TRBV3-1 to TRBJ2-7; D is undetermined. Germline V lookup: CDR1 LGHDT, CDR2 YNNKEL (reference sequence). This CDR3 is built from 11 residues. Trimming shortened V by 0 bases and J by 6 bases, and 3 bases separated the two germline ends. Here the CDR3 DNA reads TGTGCCAGCAGCCAAGACTTCGAGCAGTACTTC. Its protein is CASSQDFEQYF.

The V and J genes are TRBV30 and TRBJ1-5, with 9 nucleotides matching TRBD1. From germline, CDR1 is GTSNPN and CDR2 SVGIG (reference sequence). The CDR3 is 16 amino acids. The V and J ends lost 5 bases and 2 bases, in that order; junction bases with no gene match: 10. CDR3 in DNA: TGTGCCTGGGGAAGAACAGGGGGCTGGGGCAATCAGCCCCAGCATTTT. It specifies CAWGRTGGWGNQPQHF.

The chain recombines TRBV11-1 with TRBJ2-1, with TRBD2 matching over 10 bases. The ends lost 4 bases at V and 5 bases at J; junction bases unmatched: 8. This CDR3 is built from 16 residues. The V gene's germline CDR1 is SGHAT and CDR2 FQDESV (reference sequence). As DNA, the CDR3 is TGTGCCAGCAGCTCGCCTCTAGCGGGAGAACACAATGAGCAGTTCTTC. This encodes CASSSPLAGEHNEQFF.

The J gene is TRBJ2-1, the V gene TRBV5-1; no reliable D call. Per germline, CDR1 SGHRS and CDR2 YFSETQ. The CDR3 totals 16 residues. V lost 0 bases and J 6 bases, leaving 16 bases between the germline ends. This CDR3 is CASSLGPFGVANEQFF. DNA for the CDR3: TGCGCCAGCAGCTTGGGGCCTTTTGGAGTGGCCAATGAGCAGTTCTTC.

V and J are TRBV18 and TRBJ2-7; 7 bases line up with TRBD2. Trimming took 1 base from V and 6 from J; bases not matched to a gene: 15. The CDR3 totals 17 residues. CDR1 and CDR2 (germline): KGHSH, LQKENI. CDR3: CASSPLATSVMNGEQYF. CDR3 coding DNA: TGTGCCAGCTCACCACTGGCAACTAGCGTGATGAATGGCGAGCAGTACTTC. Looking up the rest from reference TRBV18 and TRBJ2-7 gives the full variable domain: NAGVMQNPRHLVRRRGQEARLRCSPMKGHSHVYWYRQLPEEGLKFMVYLQKENIIDESGMPKERFSAEFPKEGPSILRIQQVVRGDSAAYFCASSPLATSVMNGEQYFGPGTRLTVT.

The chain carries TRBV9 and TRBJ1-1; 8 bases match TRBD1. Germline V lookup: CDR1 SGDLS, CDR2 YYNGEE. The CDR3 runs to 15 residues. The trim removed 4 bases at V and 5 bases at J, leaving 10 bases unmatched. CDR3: CASSIQGAGKTEAFF. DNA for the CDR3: TGTGCCAGCAGCATCCAGGGGGCCGGAAAAACTGAAGCTTTCTTT.

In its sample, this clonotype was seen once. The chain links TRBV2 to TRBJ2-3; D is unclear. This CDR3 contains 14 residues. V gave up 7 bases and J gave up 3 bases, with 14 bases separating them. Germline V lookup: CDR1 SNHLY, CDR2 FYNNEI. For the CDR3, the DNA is TGTGCCAGCAAGGTGGTCGTCAGTACAGATACGCAGTATTTT. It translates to CASKVVVSTDTQYF.

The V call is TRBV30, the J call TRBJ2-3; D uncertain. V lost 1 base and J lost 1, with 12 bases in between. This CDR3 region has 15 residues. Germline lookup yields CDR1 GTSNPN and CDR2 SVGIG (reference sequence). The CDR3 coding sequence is TGTGCCTGGAGTGGGGAATTCATGGGCACAGATACGCAGTATTTT. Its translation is CAWSGEFMGTDTQYF.

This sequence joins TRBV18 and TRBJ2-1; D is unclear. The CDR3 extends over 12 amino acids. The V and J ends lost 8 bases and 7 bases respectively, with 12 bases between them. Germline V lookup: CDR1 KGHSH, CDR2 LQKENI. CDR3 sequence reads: CASHVSLNEQFF. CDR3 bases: TGTGCCAGCCACGTTAGCCTAAATGAGCAGTTCTTC.

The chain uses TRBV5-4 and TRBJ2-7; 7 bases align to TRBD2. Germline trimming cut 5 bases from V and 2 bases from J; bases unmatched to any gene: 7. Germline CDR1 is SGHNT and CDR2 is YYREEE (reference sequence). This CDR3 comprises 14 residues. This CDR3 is CASSSSGAPYEQYF. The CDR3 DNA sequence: TGTGCCAGCAGTTCCAGCGGGGCCCCCTACGAGCAGTACTTC. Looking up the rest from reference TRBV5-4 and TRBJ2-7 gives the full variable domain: ETGVTQSPTHLIKTRGQQVTLRCSSQSGHNTVSWYQQALGQGPQFIFQYYREEENGRGNFPPRFSGLQFPNYSSELNVNALELDDSALYLCASSSSGAPYEQYFGPGTRLTVT.